This T cell receptor beta chain was captured by sequencing in a study of cytomegalovirus exposure and HLA in healthy donors. Study information: From approximately 170 million T cells, an earlier analysis saw 120 million or so unique TCR beta sequences. The study, taken as a whole, reports: Other equally common chains were less clonally expanded than HLA-associated TCR beta chains, a later analysis showed.

Concerning this clone itself: The antigen is not known.

V gave up 4 bases and J gave up 4 bases, with 11 bases separating them. The CDR3 consists of 13 residues. Germline lookup yields CDR1 SGDLS and CDR2 YYNGEE. This cohort consisted of healthy bone marrow donors. Nominally healthy donors provided the samples, though records likely missed some immune exposures. The PCR was carried out with 60 Vbeta primers and 13 Jbeta primers. This table comes from immunoSEQ multiplex PCR, and its TCRdb copy is limited to in-frame clones, with some not included. The sample consists of 150,000 or so clones, 60% to 80% of them appearing once. Material for sequencing was PBMCs. This sequence originates from a man between 18 and 35 years old in good health and CMV-seropositive. The chain recombines TRBV9 with TRBJ1-2, with D uncertain. CDR3 protein: CASSTSAGYGYTF. CDR3 coding DNA: TGTGCCAGCAGCACGTCCGCCGGCTATGGCTACACCTTC.